The 27 T cell receptor beta chains reported below all come from one sample, sequenced in a study of blood T cells in healthy people across ages. A second roughly 6 to 11 cycle PCR used barcoded and J-beta primers. One entry per CDR3 protein results from TCRdb running MiXCR on the 5' RACE reads. This table has hundreds of thousands of distinct CDR3 sequences, about half appearing once. The sample taken for sequencing was blood. All receptors derive from a woman aged 55-75 years in good health.

This clonotype was detected ten times or more. The V call is TRBV29-1, the J call TRBJ2-5; 9 bases fit TRBD1. From germline, CDR1 is SQVTM and CDR2 ANQGSEA. V shed 8 bases and J 5 bases; nucleotides not matched to a gene: 9. This CDR3 has 13 amino acids. CDR3 coding DNA: TGCAGCACGCCACGGACAGGGGACGAGACCCAGTACTTC. Its protein is CSTPRTGDETQYF.

This chain uses TRBV30 with TRBJ2-5; 7 nucleotides align to TRBD1. The J segment lost 0 bases and the V segment lost 0 bases, leaving 19 bases of the junction unmatched. Germline V gene data show CDR1 as GTSNPN and CDR2 as SVGIG (reference sequence). The CDR3 has 20 residues. CDR3 region: CAWSVRRGRQGMLDQETQYF. The CDR3 region has the DNA TGTGCCTGGAGTGTACGGCGTGGGAGACAGGGTATGCTGGACCAAGAGACCCAGTACTTC.

The chain is built from TRBV20-1 and TRBJ2-1; 7 positions agree with TRBD2. The CDR3 is 14 residues long. CDR1 and CDR2 (germline): DFQATT, SNEGSKA (reference sequence). V gave up 6 bases and J gave up 9 bases; unmatched junction bases: 14. The CDR3: CSAPPAGSQVEQFF. For the CDR3, the DNA is TGCAGTGCCCCCCCAGCGGGAAGTCAGGTTGAGCAGTTCTTC.

J is TRBJ2-4 and V is TRBV5-6; weak D call: TRBD2 (5 bases). Germline lookup yields CDR1 SGHDT and CDR2 YYEEEE. The V end was cut by 4 bases, the J end by 1 base, with 9 bases between. This CDR3 region has 14 residues. Here the CDR3 reads CASSLRVAKNIQYF. The CDR3 nucleotides read TGTGCCAGCAGCCTGAGGGTTGCCAAAAACATTCAGTACTTC.

This clonotype was seen more than once but under ten times. The chain is built from TRBV4-3 and TRBJ2-2, with D perhaps given as TRBD1 or TRBD2 (6 bases each). Between the trimmed V and J ends, which lost 0 bases and 5 bases, there was a span of 13 bases. The V gene's germline CDR1 is LGHNA and CDR2 YSLEER. The CDR3 loop spans 16 amino acids. The chain's CDR3 is CASSQDLQGGTGELFF. The CDR3 nucleotides are TGCGCCAGCAGCCAAGATTTACAGGGAGGAACCGGGGAGCTGTTTTTT.

At least ten counts were recorded for this clonotype. A read error may explain this, as a much larger clone is one base away. The V and J genes are TRBV6-5 and TRBJ2-5, with 9 positions matching TRBD2. The CDR3 length is 15 residues. V lost 2 bases, J lost 11 bases, and 12 bases stayed unmatched. The germline V gene has CDR1 MNHEY and CDR2 SVGAGI. CDR3 nucleotide sequence: TGTGCCAGCAGTTACCAGGTAGCGGGAGACCATGAGCAGTACTTC. Its protein product is CASSYQVAGDHEQYF.

This clonotype was seen a few times. The V gene is TRBV20-1, the J gene TRBJ2-5; 10 bases map to TRBD2. The J segment lost 11 bases and the V segment lost 3 bases, leaving 15 bases of the junction unmatched. Germline CDR1 DFQATT, CDR2 SNEGSKA (reference sequence). This CDR3 contains 15 residues. The CDR3 coding sequence is TGCAGTGCTAGGGGTCTAGCGGGGGTTTACGGGGAGCAGTACTTC. This codes for CSARGLAGVYGEQYF.

The rearrangement uses TRBV7-9 and TRBJ2-5; 9 bases fit TRBD1. V shed 1 base and J 3 bases; nucleotides not matched to a gene: 9. This CDR3 is 17 amino acids long. The V gene's germline CDR1 is SEHNR and CDR2 FQNEAQ (reference sequence). Written as DNA, the CDR3 is TGTGCCAGCAGCTTAGTGATCTGGGACAGGGAGGAAGAGACCCAGTACTTC. Residues: CASSLVIWDREEETQYF.

J is TRBJ2-1 and V is TRBV9, with a weak D call TRBD2 (5 bases). The CDR3 sequence is 15 residues long. Germline CDR1 and CDR2: SGDLS and YYNGEE. V gave up 0 bases and J gave up 6 bases, with 13 bases separating them. The CDR3: CASSVGGSFINEQFF. The CDR3 DNA reads as TGTGCCAGCAGCGTAGGTGGGAGCTTTATCAATGAGCAGTTCTTC.

The V call is TRBV20-1, the J call TRBJ2-1; 11 bases map to TRBD2. This CDR3 has 14 residues. In germline, CDR1 is DFQATT, CDR2 SNEGSKA (reference sequence). The trim removed 5 bases at V and 8 bases at J, leaving 8 bases unmatched. The CDR3 spells CSAGPIAGGDEQFF. Written as DNA, the CDR3 is TGCAGTGCTGGTCCCATAGCGGGAGGGGATGAGCAGTTCTTC.

This clonotype was recorded a few times. The chain employs TRBV2 and TRBJ1-6, with D possibly being TRBD1 (5 bases). The CDR3 is made up of 14 amino acids. Trimming removed 6 bases from V and 5 bases from J, with 11 bases in between. Germline-derived CDR1 and CDR2 are SNHLY and FYNNEI. The CDR3 sequence is CASSRVGDNSPLHF. For the CDR3, the DNA is TGTGCCAGCAGCCGGGTGGGGGATAATTCACCCCTCCACTTT.

This clonotype showed up just a few times. The V gene is TRBV29-1, the J gene TRBJ2-7; no firm D call. The CDR3 length is 12 residues. Trimming removed 7 bases from V and 2 bases from J, with 12 bases in between. CDR1 and CDR2 (germline): SQVTM, ANQGSEA. The CDR3 loop reads CSAMTLTYEQYF. CDR3 sequence (DNA): TGCAGCGCCATGACACTGACCTACGAGCAGTACTTC.

The chain joins TRBV6-2 or TRBV6-3 to TRBJ2-1; a possible D gene is TRBD2 (6 bases). Germline CDR1 is MNHEY and CDR2 is SVGEGT. With 0 bases removed from V and 13 bases from J, the gap between germline ends came to 16 bases. This CDR3 comprises 14 residues. Written as DNA, the CDR3 is TGTGCCAGCAGTTACTCAACTAGCCCGGAGACCCAGTTCTTC. Encoded protein: CASSYSTSPETQFF.

This clonotype was seen only a few times. V and J are TRBV4-3 and TRBJ1-6; D call uncertain. V was shortened by 0 bases and J by 7 bases, with 10 bases between the two germline ends. This CDR3 contains 15 residues. CDR1 LGHNA and CDR2 YSLEER come from the germline V gene. This chain's CDR3 is CASSQDSSLNSPLHF. For the CDR3, the DNA is TGCGCCAGCAGCCAAGATTCCTCGCTGAATTCACCCCTCCACTTT.

The V gene is TRBV28, the J gene TRBJ2-3; D call uncertain. Germline V lookup: CDR1 MDHEN, CDR2 SYDVKM. The CDR3 spans 13 residues. V was shortened by 3 bases and J by 2 bases, with 6 bases between the two germline ends. DNA of the CDR3: TGTGCCAGCAGTTTTATAGTCACAGATACGCAGTATTTT. Translated, it gives CASSFIVTDTQYF.

V and J are TRBV28 and TRBJ2-7, with D possibly being TRBD1 (7 bases). Germline values: CDR1 MDHEN, CDR2 SYDVKM. V shed 8 bases and J shed 1 base, with 9 bases lying between them. There are 12 residues in the CDR3. CDR3 amino acids: CASAGQSYEQYF. Written as DNA, the CDR3 is TGTGCCAGCGCGGGACAGTCCTACGAGCAGTACTTC.

The rearrangement links TRBV19 to TRBJ2-4; TRBD2 aligns across 10 bases. The J call may not be correct, given that the DNA end is closer to TRBJ2-5. The CDR3 totals 15 residues. The germline V gene encodes CDR1 LNHDA and CDR2 SQIVND (reference sequence). CDR3 region: CASRREGLAQETQYF. The CDR3 DNA reads as TGTGCCAGTAGACGGGAGGGACTAGCGCAAGAGACCCAGTACTTC.

The rearrangement joins TRBV4-3 to TRBJ2-3; perhaps TRBD2 as D (5 bases). CDR1 is LGHNA, CDR2 YSLEER, per germline. V lost 0 bases, J lost 0 bases, and 13 bases lay in between. The CDR3 length is 17 residues. CDR3 in DNA: TGCGCCAGCAGCCAAGATCGGCCGGGGTGGAGCACAGATACGCAGTATTTT. Translated: CASSQDRPGWSTDTQYF.

V gene TRBV12-3 or TRBV12-4 combines with J gene TRBJ1-1; possible D gene TRBD1, 6 bases. The CDR3 has 13 residues. With 6 bases removed from V and 6 bases from J, the gap between germline ends came to 14 bases. The CDR3 sequence: CASRSQGLAEAFF. The CDR3 region has the DNA TGTGCCAGCAGGTCACAGGGACTCGCTGAAGCTTTCTTT.

This clonotype was seen a few times. The chain carries TRBV6-6 and TRBJ2-1; D not certain. From germline, CDR1 is MNHNY and CDR2 SVGAGI (reference sequence). CDR3 length: 13 residues. V lost 4 bases and J 4 bases, leaving 8 bases between the germline ends. The DNA for the CDR3 is TGTGCCAGCAGTTCTCTAAGGTACAATGAGCAGTTCTTC. Amino acid sequence: CASSSLRYNEQFF.

This chain connects TRBV2 to TRBJ1-1, with D tentatively TRBD1 (6 bases). The length of the CDR3 is 13 residues. Germline CDR1 and CDR2: SNHLY and FYNNEI. V lost 6 bases and J lost 0, with 8 bases in between. This chain's CDR3 is CASRDSMNTEAFF. The CDR3 DNA is TGTGCCAGCAGGGACAGCATGAACACTGAAGCTTTCTTT.

About this clonotype: One end of the junction varies from germline; a read error may be responsible. This rearrangement joins TRBV6-2 or TRBV6-3 to TRBJ2-5; D may be TRBD2 (5 bases). Matching the DNA end better, TRBJ2-7 makes the J call doubtful. This CDR3 is built from 13 residues. Looked up from germline, CDR1 is MNHEY and CDR2 is SVGEGT. The CDR3 DNA is TGTGCCAGCAGTCACTCCGGAGGATACGAGCAGTACTTC. This sequence encodes CASSHSGGYEQYF.

This clonotype has at least ten counts. The gene calls are TRBV10-3 and TRBJ2-5, with D unresolved. Germline assignment: CDR1 ENHRY and CDR2 SYGVKD. With 6 bases removed from V and 3 bases from J, the gap between germline ends came to 8 bases. This CDR3 is 12 amino acids long. The CDR3: CAIRETEETQYF. CDR3 DNA sequence: TGTGCCATCAGAGAGACGGAAGAGACCCAGTACTTC.

The chain joins TRBV7-3 to TRBJ2-2; D unresolved. Germline CDR1 is SGHTA and CDR2 is FQGTGA. The ends were cut back, 5 bases at V and 4 bases at J, with 2 bases in the middle. The length of the CDR3 is 11 residues. The CDR3 protein is CASSTTGELFF. CDR3 coding DNA: TGTGCCAGCAGCACCACCGGGGAGCTGTTTTTT.

This clonotype was detected a few times. This chain uses TRBV12-3 or TRBV12-4 with TRBJ1-2, with TRBD1 as a possible D gene (5 bases). The germline V and J ends were trimmed by 6 bases and 5 bases, with 16 bases remaining between them. The CDR3 has 14 amino acids. CDR3 sequence (DNA): TGTGCCAGCAGCTCTCGGACACAAGTATATGGCTACACCTTC. This codes for CASSSRTQVYGYTF.

This clonotype was counted a single time. This chain connects TRBV29-1 to TRBJ1-1; D unclear. This CDR3 spans 10 amino acids. The germline CDR1 and CDR2 sequences are SQVTM and ANQGSEA. Between the trimmed V and J ends, which lost 6 bases and 1 base, there was a span of 3 bases. CDR3 sequence reads: CSVKNTEAFF. In nucleotides, the CDR3 is TGCAGCGTAAAGAACACTGAAGCTTTCTTT.

This chain connects TRBV5-6 to TRBJ2-4; D gene ambiguous. Per germline, CDR1 SGHDT and CDR2 YYEEEE. Trimming stripped 3 bases from V and 13 bases from J, with 14 bases between. The CDR3 length is 12 residues. In nucleotides, the CDR3 is TGTGCCAGCAGCTGGCGGTACAATGAGCAGTACTTC. Its translation is CASSWRYNEQYF.